The rows below give T cell receptor beta chains drawn from one sample of a study of blood T cell repertoires in COVID-19. Sequencing was performed with immunoSEQ multiplex PCR; in TCRdb, only in-frame clones are kept and a portion is missing. The table has 150,000 to 200,000 clones, about 90% seen once; the top ten hold 0.95% to 1.5%. Sequenced material: PBMCs or T cells enriched from blood (not recorded which). These receptors originate from a human donor with acute COVID-19. The donor label of this sample is uncertain. Both conserved end residues are part of each CDR3. Not every row has a clone size; where given, it reads once, few, many or a size class.

CDR3 protein	J gene	clone size	V gene
CASSVQTFVLDEQYF	TRBJ2-7	NA	TRBV3-1/TRBV3-2
CASSGRQGYEQFF	TRBJ2-1	NA	TRBV9
CASSQDAGGGANVLTF	TRBJ2-6	NA	TRBV4-2
CASSQDRGWTEAFF	TRBJ1-1	NA	TRBV7-9
CASSFRTGPSYGYTF	TRBJ1-2	NA	TRBV7-8
CASSQERSSYNSPLHF	TRBJ1-6	NA	TRBV4-3
CASSYRSDAFF	TRBJ1-1	NA	TRBV6-5
CASSQEPHSHSRSYEQYF	TRBJ2-7	NA	TRBV4-3
CASSARLAGPETQYF	TRBJ2-5	NA	TRBV7-8
CASSAPGGAVAGELFF	TRBJ2-2	NA	TRBV6-1
CDRLGRSYEQYF	TRBJ2-7	NA	TRBV23-1
CASSYRQSTFYTGYTF	TRBJ1-2	NA	TRBV6-2/TRBV6-3
CASTHGQGAYEQYF	TRBJ2-7	NA	TRBV19
CASSAGTGRKLFF	TRBJ1-4	once	TRBV2
CASSQGGVYSNQPQHF	TRBJ1-5	NA	TRBV3-1/TRBV3-2
CASFLDRATLEETQYF	TRBJ2-5	NA	TRBV18
CASSYSTRAKGYTF	TRBJ1-2	NA	TRBV6-2/TRBV6-3
CASSFTTGVTGELFF	TRBJ2-2	NA	TRBV5-1
CASSSLGGRETQYF	TRBJ2-5	few	TRBV7-9
CASSFFGYEQYF	TRBJ2-7	NA	TRBV5-6
CASSVQDRSYEQYF	TRBJ2-7	NA	TRBV9
CASSPQDLNTEAFF	TRBJ1-1	once	TRBV18
CASSLVSGELFF	TRBJ2-2	NA	TRBV5-1
CASSQRVDTEAFF	TRBJ1-1	NA	TRBV14
CASTLGQGTLNYGYTF	TRBJ1-2	few	TRBV5-4
CASSQDPSWYEQYF	TRBJ2-7	once	TRBV4-1
CASSRRTGGTGELFF	TRBJ2-2	NA	TRBV5-5
CASSFGGGAVYNEQFF	TRBJ2-1	NA	TRBV6-5
CASSPEWTGVETQYF	TRBJ2-5	NA	TRBV7-3
CASSQVSGADFYNEQFF	TRBJ2-1	NA	TRBV4-1
CASSQGFTGGGNSPLHF	TRBJ1-6	NA	TRBV4-1
CASSYTGLGYTF	TRBJ1-2	NA	TRBV12-3/TRBV12-4
CASSKKHLRGLEKLFF	TRBJ1-4	NA	TRBV21-1
CASSLQGSSTEAFF	TRBJ1-1	NA	TRBV7-3
CASSVASQPTDTQYF	TRBJ2-3	NA	TRBV9
CASSQDRGAPNYGYTF	TRBJ1-2	NA	TRBV4-1
CASSQGQRFYEQYF	TRBJ2-7	NA	TRBV5-1
CASSSRTGSTDTQYF	TRBJ2-3	NA	TRBV9
CASSLGQGIYGYTF	TRBJ1-2	NA	TRBV5-6
CASRGQGWTDTQYF	TRBJ2-3	NA	TRBV27
CASSSTGTGAETQYF	TRBJ2-5	NA	TRBV7-3
CASGLFGRGLAKNIQYF	TRBJ2-4	few	TRBV12-5
CASSLEGLNTEAFF	TRBJ1-1	NA	TRBV5-1